This T cell receptor beta chain was documented in a study of Ad26.COV2.S vaccination and SARS-CoV-2 variants. The overall study: It was the COV1001 Ad26.COV2.S trial arm that included the donor.

The treatment is: some 19 received Ad26.COV2.S at low or high dose, single or two shots; roughly 5 received placebo; per-sample allocation not given. All samples were drawn on day 63, counting from the first vaccine or placebo injection. As its vector, the vaccine had Ad26, which expressed Wuhan-strain SARS-CoV-2 spike. This clone has only a few counts. Sequencing was performed with immunoSEQ multiplex PCR; in TCRdb, only in-frame clones are kept and a portion is missing. In the table there are some 250,000 clones, 85% to 90% of which are singletons. The V and J ends lost 4 bases and 0 bases respectively, with 16 bases between them. Germline V gene sequence: CDR1 SGHRS, CDR2 YFSETQ. There are 16 residues in the CDR3.

The clonotype was recovered from a person between 18 and 59 years old who received the Ad26.COV2.S COVID-19 vaccine or a placebo. V and J are TRBV5-1 and TRBJ1-1, with D possibly matching TRBD1 (5 bases). Sample: peripheral blood, taken in a trial of Ad26.COV2.S vaccine versus placebo. The CDR3 spells CASSGAGDLMNTEAFF. For the CDR3, the DNA is TGCGCCAGCAGCGGGGCGGGGGACCTGATGAACACTGAAGCTTTCTTT.